This T cell receptor beta chain was profiled in a study of cytomegalovirus exposure and HLA in healthy donors. There are a few counts of this clone. The study ran its PCR with 60 Vbeta and 13 Jbeta primers. The assay was immunoSEQ multiplex PCR, and TCRdb's table has in-frame clones only and misses some. This sample has 90,000 to 150,000 clones, with approximately 15% found just once. The CDR3 is 14 residues long. Looked up from germline, CDR1 is SGHRS and CDR2 is YFSETQ. Trimming stripped 0 bases from V and 2 bases from J, with 8 bases between. The chain has TRBV5-1 and TRBJ2-5; D uncertain. The sample taken for sequencing was PBMCs. This clonotype originated in a woman under 30 in good health and CMV-seronegative. CDR3 in amino acids: CASSLGHLQETQYF. The CDR3 coding sequence is TGCGCCAGCAGCTTGGGGCACCTTCAAGAGACCCAGTACTTC.